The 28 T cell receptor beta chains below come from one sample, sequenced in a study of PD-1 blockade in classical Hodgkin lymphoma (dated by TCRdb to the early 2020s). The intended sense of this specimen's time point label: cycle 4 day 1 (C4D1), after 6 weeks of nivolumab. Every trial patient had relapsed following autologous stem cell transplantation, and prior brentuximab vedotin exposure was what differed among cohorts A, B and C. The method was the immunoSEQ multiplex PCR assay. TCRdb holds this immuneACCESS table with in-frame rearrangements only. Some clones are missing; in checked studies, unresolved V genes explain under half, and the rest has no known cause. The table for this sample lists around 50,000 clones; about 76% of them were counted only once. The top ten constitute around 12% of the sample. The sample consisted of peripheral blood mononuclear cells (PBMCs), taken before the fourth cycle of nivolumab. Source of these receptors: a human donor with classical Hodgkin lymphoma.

In nucleotides, the CDR3 is TGCGCCAGCAGCCAAGACACCAGGGGAATCAATCAGCCCCAGCATTTT. It encodes CASSQDTRGINQPQHF. J is TRBJ1-5 and V is TRBV4-1, with D tentatively TRBD1 (6 bases). V dropped 0 bases and J dropped 3 bases, with 12 bases sitting between them. CDR3 size: 16 residues. Germline loops: CDR1 MGHRA, CDR2 YSYEKL.

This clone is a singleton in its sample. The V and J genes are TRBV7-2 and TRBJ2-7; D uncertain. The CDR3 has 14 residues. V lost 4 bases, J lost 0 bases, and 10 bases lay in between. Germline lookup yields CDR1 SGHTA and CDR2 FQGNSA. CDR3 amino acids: CASSYPSPSYEQYF. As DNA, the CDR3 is TGTGCCAGCAGCTACCCCTCACCCTCCTACGAGCAGTACTTC.

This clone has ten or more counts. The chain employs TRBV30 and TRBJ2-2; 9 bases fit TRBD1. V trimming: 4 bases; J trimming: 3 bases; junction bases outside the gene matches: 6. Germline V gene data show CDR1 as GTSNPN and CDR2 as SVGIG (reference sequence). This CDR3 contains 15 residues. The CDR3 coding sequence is TGTGCCTGGAAAGACAGGGGGTCGGACACCGGGGAGCTGTTTTTT. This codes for CAWKDRGSDTGELFF.

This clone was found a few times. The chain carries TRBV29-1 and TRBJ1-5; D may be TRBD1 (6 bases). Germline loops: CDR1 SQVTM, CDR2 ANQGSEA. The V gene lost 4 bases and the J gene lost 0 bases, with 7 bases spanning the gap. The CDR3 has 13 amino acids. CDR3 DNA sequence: TGCAGCGTTGGACAGGCTAGCAATCAGCCCCAGCATTTT. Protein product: CSVGQASNQPQHF.

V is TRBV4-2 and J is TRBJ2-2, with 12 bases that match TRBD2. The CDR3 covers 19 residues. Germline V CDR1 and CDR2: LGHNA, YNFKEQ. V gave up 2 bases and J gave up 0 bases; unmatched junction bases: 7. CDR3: CASSQRPGLAGTNTGELFF. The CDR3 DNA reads TGTGCCAGCAGCCAACGTCCGGGACTAGCGGGCACGAACACCGGGGAGCTGTTTTTT.

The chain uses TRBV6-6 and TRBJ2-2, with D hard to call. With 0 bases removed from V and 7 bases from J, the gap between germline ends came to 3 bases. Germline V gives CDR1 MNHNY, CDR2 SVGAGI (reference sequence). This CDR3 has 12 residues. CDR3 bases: TGTGCCAGCAGTTACTCCGACGGGGAGCTGTTTTTT. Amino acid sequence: CASSYSDGELFF.

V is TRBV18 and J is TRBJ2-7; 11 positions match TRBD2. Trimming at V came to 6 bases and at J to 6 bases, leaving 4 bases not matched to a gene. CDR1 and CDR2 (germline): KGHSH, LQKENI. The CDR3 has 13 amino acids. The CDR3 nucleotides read TGTGCCAGCTCTTCTAGCGGGAGGTCCGAGCAGTACTTC. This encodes CASSSSGRSEQYF.

This chain's CDR3 is CASSPGQGREAFF. For the CDR3, the DNA is TGTGCCAGCAGCCCCGGACAGGGGAGGGAGGCTTTCTTT. This chain links TRBV13 with TRBJ1-1; 9 bases are a match to TRBD1. CDR3 length: 13 amino acids. The V gene end was trimmed by 5 bases and the J gene end by 11 bases; junction bases not matched to a gene: 9. Germline CDR1 PRHDT, CDR2 FYEKMQ (reference sequence).

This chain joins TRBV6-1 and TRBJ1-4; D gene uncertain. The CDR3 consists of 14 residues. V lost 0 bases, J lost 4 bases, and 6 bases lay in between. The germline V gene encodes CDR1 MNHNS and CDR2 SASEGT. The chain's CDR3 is CASSEAQLNEKLFF. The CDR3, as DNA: TGTGCCAGCAGTGAAGCACAGCTTAATGAAAAACTGTTTTTT.

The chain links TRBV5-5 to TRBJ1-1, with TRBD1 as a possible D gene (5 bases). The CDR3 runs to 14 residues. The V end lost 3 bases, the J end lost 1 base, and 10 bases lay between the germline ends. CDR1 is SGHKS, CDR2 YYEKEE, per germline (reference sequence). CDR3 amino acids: CASSSYDRNTEAFF. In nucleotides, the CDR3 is TGTGCCAGCAGCTCCTACGACAGGAACACTGAAGCTTTCTTT.

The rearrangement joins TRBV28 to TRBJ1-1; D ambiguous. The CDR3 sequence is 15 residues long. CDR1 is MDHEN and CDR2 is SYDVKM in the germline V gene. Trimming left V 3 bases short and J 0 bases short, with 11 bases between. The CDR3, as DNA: TGTGCCAGCAGTTTCGGCTTCAGGATGAACACTGAAGCTTTCTTT. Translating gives CASSFGFRMNTEAFF.

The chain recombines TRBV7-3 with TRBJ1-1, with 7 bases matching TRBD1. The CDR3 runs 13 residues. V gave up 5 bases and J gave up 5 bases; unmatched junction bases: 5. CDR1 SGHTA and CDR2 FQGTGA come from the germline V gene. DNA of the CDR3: TGTGCCAGCAGCCTCACGGACAGGACTGAAGCTTTCTTT. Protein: CASSLTDRTEAFF.

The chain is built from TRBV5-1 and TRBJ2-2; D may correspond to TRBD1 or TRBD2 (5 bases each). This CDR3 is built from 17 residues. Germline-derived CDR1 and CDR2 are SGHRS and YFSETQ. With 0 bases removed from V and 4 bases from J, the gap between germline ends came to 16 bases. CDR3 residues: CASSLVWDQRGTGELFF. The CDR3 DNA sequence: TGCGCCAGCAGCTTGGTCTGGGACCAAAGGGGCACCGGGGAGCTGTTTTTT.

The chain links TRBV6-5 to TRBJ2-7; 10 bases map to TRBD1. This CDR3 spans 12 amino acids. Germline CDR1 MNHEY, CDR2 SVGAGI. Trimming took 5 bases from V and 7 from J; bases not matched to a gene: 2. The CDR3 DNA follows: TGTGCCAGCAGTCGGACAGGGGGTGAGCAGTACTTC. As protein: CASSRTGGEQYF.

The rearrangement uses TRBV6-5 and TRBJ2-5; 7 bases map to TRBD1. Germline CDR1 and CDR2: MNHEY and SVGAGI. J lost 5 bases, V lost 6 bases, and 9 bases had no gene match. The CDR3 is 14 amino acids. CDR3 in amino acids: CASRVEGARETQYF. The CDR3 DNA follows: TGTGCCAGCAGGGTTGAGGGGGCGCGTGAGACCCAGTACTTC.

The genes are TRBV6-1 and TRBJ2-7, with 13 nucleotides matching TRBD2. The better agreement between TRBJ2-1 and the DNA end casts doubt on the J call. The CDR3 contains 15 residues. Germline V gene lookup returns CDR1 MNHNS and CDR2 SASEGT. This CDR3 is CASRKGLAGYNEQFF. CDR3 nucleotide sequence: TGTGCCAGCAGGAAGGGACTAGCGGGATACAATGAGCAGTTCTTC.

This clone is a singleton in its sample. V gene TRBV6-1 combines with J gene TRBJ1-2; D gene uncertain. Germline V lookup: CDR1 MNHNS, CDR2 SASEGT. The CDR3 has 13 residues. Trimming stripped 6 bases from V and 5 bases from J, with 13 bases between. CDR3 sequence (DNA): TGTGCCAGCAGCGTCGGACGGTATTATGGCTACACCTTC. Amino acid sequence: CASSVGRYYGYTF.

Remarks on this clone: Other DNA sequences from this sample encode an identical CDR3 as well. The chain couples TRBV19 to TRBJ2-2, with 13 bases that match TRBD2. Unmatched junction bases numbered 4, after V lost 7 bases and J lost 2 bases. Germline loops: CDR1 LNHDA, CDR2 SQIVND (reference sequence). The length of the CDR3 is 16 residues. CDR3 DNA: TGTGCCAGTACCCCGGGACTAGCGGGAAACACCGGGGAGCTGTTTTTT. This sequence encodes CASTPGLAGNTGELFF.

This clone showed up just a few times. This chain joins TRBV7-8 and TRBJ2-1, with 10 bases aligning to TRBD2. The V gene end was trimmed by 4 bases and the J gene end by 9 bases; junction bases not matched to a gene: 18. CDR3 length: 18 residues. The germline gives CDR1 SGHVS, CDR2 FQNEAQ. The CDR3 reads CASSSTLWGAGGPGEQFF. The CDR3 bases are TGTGCCAGCAGCTCGACACTCTGGGGAGCGGGAGGGCCTGGTGAGCAGTTCTTC.

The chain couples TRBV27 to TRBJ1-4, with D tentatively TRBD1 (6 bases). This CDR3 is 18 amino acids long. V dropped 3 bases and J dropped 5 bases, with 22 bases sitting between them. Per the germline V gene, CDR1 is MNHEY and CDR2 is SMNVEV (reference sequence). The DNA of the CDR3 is TGTGCCAGCAGTTTTCATCCGGTACAGGGCAGGAGAAATGAAAAACTGTTTTTT. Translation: CASSFHPVQGRRNEKLFF.

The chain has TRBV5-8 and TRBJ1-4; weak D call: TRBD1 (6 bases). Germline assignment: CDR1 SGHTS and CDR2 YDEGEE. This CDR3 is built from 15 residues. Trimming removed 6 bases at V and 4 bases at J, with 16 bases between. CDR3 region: CASNYHTGYNEKLFF. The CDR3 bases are TGTGCCAGCAATTACCACACAGGGTATAATGAAAAACTGTTTTTT. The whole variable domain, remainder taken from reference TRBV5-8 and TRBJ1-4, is EAGVTQSPTHLIKTRGQQATLRCSPISGHTSVYWYQQALGLGLQFLLWYDEGEERNRGNFPPRFSGRQFPNYSSELNVNALELEDSALYLCASNYHTGYNEKLFFGSGTQLSVL.

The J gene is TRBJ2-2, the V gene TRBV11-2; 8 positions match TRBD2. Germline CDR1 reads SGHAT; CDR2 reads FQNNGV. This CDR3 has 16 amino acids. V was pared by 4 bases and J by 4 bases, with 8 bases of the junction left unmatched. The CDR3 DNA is TGTGCCAGCAGCTACACTAGCGGACGTACCACCGGGGAGCTGTTTTTT. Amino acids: CASSYTSGRTTGELFF. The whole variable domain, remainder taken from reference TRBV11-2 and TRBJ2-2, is EAGVAQSPRYKIIEKRQSVAFWCNPISGHATLYWYQQILGQGPKLLIQFQNNGVVDDSQLPKDRFSAERLKGVDSTLKIQPAKLEDSAVYLCASSYTSGRTTGELFFGEGSRLTVL.

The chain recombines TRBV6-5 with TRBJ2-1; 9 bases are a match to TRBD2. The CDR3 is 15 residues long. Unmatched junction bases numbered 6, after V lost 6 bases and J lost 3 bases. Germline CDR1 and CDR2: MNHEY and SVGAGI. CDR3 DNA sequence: TGTGCCAGCAGCACCGGGACTAGCAGCTACAATGAGCAGTTCTTC. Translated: CASSTGTSSYNEQFF.

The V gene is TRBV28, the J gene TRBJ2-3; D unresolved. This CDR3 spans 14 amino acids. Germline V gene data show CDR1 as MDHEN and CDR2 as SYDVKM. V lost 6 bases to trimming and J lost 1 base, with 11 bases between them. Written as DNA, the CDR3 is TGTGCCAGCAGCCAACCCCAGGGCACAGATACGCAGTATTTT. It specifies CASSQPQGTDTQYF.

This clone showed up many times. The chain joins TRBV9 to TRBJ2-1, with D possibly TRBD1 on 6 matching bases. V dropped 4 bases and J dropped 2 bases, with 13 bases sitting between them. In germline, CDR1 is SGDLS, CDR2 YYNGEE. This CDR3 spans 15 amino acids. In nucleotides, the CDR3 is TGTGCCAGCAGCATAGGGGGACCAACCTACAATGAGCAGTTCTTC. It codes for CASSIGGPTYNEQFF.

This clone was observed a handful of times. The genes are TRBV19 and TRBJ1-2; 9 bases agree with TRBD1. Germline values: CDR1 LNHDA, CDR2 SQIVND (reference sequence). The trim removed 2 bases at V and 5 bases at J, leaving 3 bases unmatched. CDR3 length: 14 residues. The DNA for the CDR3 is TGTGCCAGTAGTATACCTGGGACAGGGTATGGCTACACCTTC. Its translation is CASSIPGTGYGYTF. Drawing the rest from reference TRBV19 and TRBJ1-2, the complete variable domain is DGGITQSPKYLFRKEGQNVTLSCEQNLNHDAMYWYRQDPGQGLRLIYYSQIVNDFQKGDIAEGYSVSREKKESFPLTVTSAQKNPTAFYLCASSIPGTGYGYTFGSGTRLTVV.

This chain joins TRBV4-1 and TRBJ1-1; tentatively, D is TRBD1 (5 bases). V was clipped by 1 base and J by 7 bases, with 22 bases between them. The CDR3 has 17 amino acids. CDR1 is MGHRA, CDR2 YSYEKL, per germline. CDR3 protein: CASSQGSAGGDYREAFF. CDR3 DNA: TGCGCCAGCAGCCAAGGATCGGCGGGAGGGGATTACCGTGAAGCTTTCTTT.

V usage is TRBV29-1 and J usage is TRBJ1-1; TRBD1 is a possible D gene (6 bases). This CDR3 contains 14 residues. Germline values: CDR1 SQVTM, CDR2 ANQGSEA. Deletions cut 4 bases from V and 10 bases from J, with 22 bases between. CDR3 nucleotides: TGCAGCGTTGTGCCTGGGGGCGCGGGTATTCGAGCTTTCTTT. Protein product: CSVVPGGAGIRAFF.